The 15 T cell receptor beta chains listed next were all sequenced from one sample in a study of T-cell memory formation after mild COVID-19. TCRdb passed the 5' RACE reads through MiXCR, listing each CDR3 protein once. The sample lists hundreds of thousands of distinct CDR3 sequences, 13% to 15% occurring once. The source material was PBMCs or a T cell subset sorted from them (not recorded which). These receptors were taken from a man between 18 and 35 years old who had mild COVID-19 (a few samples of this study predate the infection). Cell type and time point are not known.

Turning to this clonotype: A junction boundary mismatches the germline segment, possibly from a read error. J is TRBJ1-1 and V is TRBV5-6; D call uncertain. From germline, CDR1 is SGHDT and CDR2 YYEEEE. This CDR3 has 16 residues. The CDR3 region has the DNA TGTGCCAGCAGCCTCACTCTCGGGCTAGAGAACCCTGAAGCTTTCTTT. Translation: CASSLTLGLENPEAFF.

The chain employs TRBV5-1 and TRBJ1-1; 8 nucleotides agree with TRBD1. Looked up from germline, CDR1 is SGHRS and CDR2 is YFSETQ. The CDR3 covers 15 residues. With V trimmed by 0 bases and J by 4 bases, 5 bases remained unmatched. The CDR3 DNA reads TGCGCCAGCAGCTTGGGCAGGGGGCAAGTCACTGAAGCTTTCTTT. The encoded protein is CASSLGRGQVTEAFF.

This chain connects TRBV12-3 or TRBV12-4 to TRBJ1-4; D is possibly TRBD1 (6 bases). CDR3 length: 15 amino acids. V dropped 6 bases and J dropped 8 bases, with 19 bases sitting between them. Written as DNA, the CDR3 is TGTGCCAGCAGCCGGGGCGGGGGGCGCAGGGAAAAACTGTTTTTT. Amino acid sequence: CASSRGGGRREKLFF.

The rearrangement uses TRBV7-3 and TRBJ2-1, with D perhaps TRBD1 (5 bases). V was shortened by 0 bases and J by 8 bases, with 14 bases between the two germline ends. CDR3 length: 15 amino acids. CDR1 is SGHTA and CDR2 is FQGTGA in the germline V gene. CDR3 residues: CASSLTKQGIHEQFF. CDR3 DNA: TGTGCCAGCAGCTTAACGAAGCAGGGCATCCATGAGCAGTTCTTC. Full variable domain (outside the CDR3, taken from reference TRBV7-3 and TRBJ2-1): GAGVSQTPSNKVTEKGKYVELRCDPISGHTALYWYRQSLGQGPEFLIYFQGTGAADDSGLPNDRFFAVRPEGSVSTLKIQRTERGDSAVYLCASSLTKQGIHEQFFGPGTRLTVL.

Only a few counts were recorded for this clonotype. The rearrangement joins TRBV12-3 or TRBV12-4 to TRBJ2-7; D ambiguous. Between the trimmed V and J ends, which lost 2 bases and 3 bases, there was a span of 5 bases. The CDR3 covers 12 residues. The CDR3 DNA follows: TGTGCCAGCAGTTTACAGAGCTACGAGCAGTACTTC. The encoded protein is CASSLQSYEQYF.

This clonotype was detected only once. The rearrangement joins TRBV11-2 to TRBJ2-7; D is possibly TRBD2 (5 bases). The CDR3 contains 14 residues. Germline-derived CDR1 and CDR2 are SGHAT and FQNNGV. V was shortened by 2 bases and J by 6 bases, with 14 bases between the two germline ends. The CDR3 is CASSLTSGGIEQYV. CDR3 coding DNA: TGTGCCAGCAGCTTAACATCAGGAGGAATCGAGCAGTACGTC.

Many counts were recorded for this clonotype. The V and J genes are TRBV11-1 and TRBJ2-2; possibly TRBD2 for D (5 bases). CDR3 length: 12 amino acids. The germline V gene has CDR1 SGHAT and CDR2 FQDESV (reference sequence). Trimming left V 5 bases short and J 5 bases short, with 6 bases between. The CDR3 sequence is CASSPGTGELFF. Here the CDR3 DNA reads TGTGCCAGCAGCCCGGGGACCGGGGAGCTGTTTTTT. Combining the CDR3 with reference TRBV11-1 and TRBJ2-2 gives the whole variable domain EAEVAQSPRYKITEKSQAVAFWCDPISGHATLYWYRQILGQGPELLVQFQDESVVDDSQLPKDRFSAERLKGVDSTLKIQPAELGDSAMYLCASSPGTGELFFGEGSRLTVL.

The J gene is TRBJ2-7, the V gene TRBV6-2 or TRBV6-3; 7 bases are a match to TRBD2. There are 15 residues in the CDR3. Trimming cost V 2 bases and J 2 bases; bases outside gene matches: 6. In germline, CDR1 is MNHEY, CDR2 SVGEGT. CDR3 in amino acids: CASSYGEGRTYEQYV. CDR3 DNA sequence: TGTGCCAGCAGTTACGGGGAGGGTCGGACCTACGAGCAGTACGTC.

The sample holds a few counts of this clonotype. J is TRBJ2-3 and V is TRBV20-1; possible D gene TRBD1, 8 bases. Germline V CDR1 and CDR2: DFQATT, SNEGSKA (reference sequence). The CDR3 has 18 residues. Deletions cut 2 bases from V and 5 bases from J, with 26 bases between. The CDR3 here is CSARLGQGGRGVEDTQYF. The CDR3 region has the DNA TGCAGTGCTAGACTAGGACAGGGAGGACGGGGGGTCGAAGATACGCAGTATTTT.

This clonotype has at least ten counts. The V and J genes are TRBV7-2 and TRBJ1-4; D may be TRBD1 (6 bases). V was shortened by 5 bases and J by 15 bases, with 22 bases between the two germline ends. The CDR3 covers 14 residues. Germline loops: CDR1 SGHTA, CDR2 FQGNSA. In nucleotides, the CDR3 is TGTGCCAGCAGCCCATCCGCCGGGGGGCGAAGGATGTTTTTT. This codes for CASSPSAGGRRMFF.

The sample holds many counts of this clonotype. CDR3 in amino acids: CASSRDRQAAEQFF. The CDR3 coding sequence is TGCGCCAGCAGCCGCGACCGACAGGCGGCTGAGCAGTTCTTC. V gene TRBV4-3 combines with J gene TRBJ2-1, with a possible D match to TRBD1 (6 bases). CDR3 length: 14 amino acids. The germline gives CDR1 LGHNA, CDR2 YSLEER. Trimming stripped 4 bases from V and 9 bases from J, with 16 bases between.

In its sample, this clonotype was seen a few times. The chain combines TRBV2 with TRBJ1-1; TRBD1 matches 11 bases. There are 16 residues in the CDR3. J was trimmed by 0 bases and V by 9 bases; bases with no gene match: 9. Germline CDR1 and CDR2: SNHLY and FYNNEI. The CDR3 is CASRFRTGGLNTEAFF. DNA for the CDR3: TGTGCCAGTAGGTTTCGGACAGGGGGCCTGAACACTGAAGCTTTCTTT.

The genes are TRBV5-1 and TRBJ2-5; D may correspond to TRBD1 or TRBD2 (6 bases each). Germline-derived CDR1 and CDR2 are SGHRS and YFSETQ. The CDR3 extends over 15 amino acids. V shed 4 bases and J shed 4 bases, with 17 bases lying between them. In nucleotides, the CDR3 is TGCGCCAGCAGCACCCGCGGAGGGGGGAGAGAGACCCAGTACTTC. Residues: CASSTRGGGRETQYF.

This clonotype has more than one count but fewer than ten. The V and J genes are TRBV20-1 and TRBJ1-5, with a tentative D call TRBD1 (5 bases). Trimming removed 1 base from V and 9 bases from J, with 7 bases in between. The CDR3 has 11 amino acids. The germline V gene encodes CDR1 DFQATT and CDR2 SNEGSKA (reference sequence). The CDR3: CSARGGLPQHF. The CDR3, as DNA: TGCAGTGCTAGAGGGGGCCTGCCCCAGCATTTT.

The rearrangement uses TRBV24-1 and TRBJ1-1; no firm D call. V gave up 2 bases and J gave up 7 bases, with 10 bases separating them. The CDR3 is 13 residues long. Germline assignment: CDR1 KGHDR and CDR2 SFDVKD. The CDR3 DNA sequence: TGTGCCACCAGTGATTCCAACACAGTTGAAGCTTTCTTT. Protein product: CATSDSNTVEAFF.